The 32 T cell receptor beta chains listed next were all sequenced from one sample in a study of Graves' ophthalmopathy and Graves' hyperthyroidism. RNA transcripts were the source from which TCR beta CDR3 regions were amplified. First-round RT-PCR relied on HTBI primers, and a second-round multiplex PCR came next. Via MiXCR, TCRdb re-called the multiplex PCR reads, giving one row per CDR3 protein. The table lists 620,000 or so distinct CDR3 sequences, 20% to 25% of them singletons. The specimen sequenced was peripheral blood. The receptors derive from a young woman with stable Graves' hyperthyroidism. Some clones in this sample may be carry-over from other donors' samples.

The chain links TRBV28 to TRBJ2-5; TRBD2 aligns across 8 bases. V was clipped by 5 bases and J by 5 bases; unmatched bases: 7. The CDR3 is made up of 14 amino acids. In germline, CDR1 is MDHEN, CDR2 SYDVKM. The CDR3 DNA is TGTGCCAGCAGTCGTCGACTAGCGAGGGAGACCCAGTACTTC. This gives the protein CASSRRLARETQYF.

This clonotype was seen many times. The genes are TRBV2 and TRBJ2-5, with 8 bases that match TRBD1. There are 11 residues in the CDR3. The V and J ends lost 10 bases and 6 bases, in that order; junction bases with no gene match: 4. Germline V gene lookup returns CDR1 SNHLY and CDR2 FYNNEI. The CDR3 protein is CATRQGKTQYF. CDR3 bases: TGTGCCACTCGACAGGGGAAGACCCAGTACTTC.

CDR3 DNA: TGTGCCAGCAGTTCCGACAGGGGGCGAACTCAGCCCCAGCATTTT. Residues: CASSSDRGRTQPQHF. The chain joins TRBV6-5 to TRBJ1-5, with 10 bases that match TRBD1. After removal of 4 bases from V and 6 bases from J, the junction contained 6 bases not matched to a gene. The germline gives CDR1 MNHEY, CDR2 SVGAGI. The CDR3 has 15 amino acids.

This clonotype was observed many times. This rearrangement joins TRBV13 to TRBJ2-7; 11 nucleotides agree with TRBD1. The CDR3 is made up of 15 amino acids. From germline, CDR1 is PRHDT and CDR2 FYEKMQ (reference sequence). V lost 0 bases to trimming and J lost 3 bases; unmatched junction nucleotides: 1. The CDR3 DNA reads TGTGCCAGCAGCTTAGGAGGGACAGGGGGCTACGAGCAGTACTTC. Translating it yields CASSLGGTGGYEQYF. Supplemented by reference TRBV13 and TRBJ2-7, the full variable domain reads AAGVIQSPRHLIKEKRETATLKCYPIPRHDTVYWYQQGPGQDPQFLISFYEKMQSDKGSIPDRFSAQQFSDYHSELNMSSLELGDSALYFCASSLGGTGGYEQYFGPGTRLTVT.

The chain uses TRBV13 and TRBJ2-7; 8 bases are shared with TRBD1. J was trimmed by 1 base and V by 4 bases; bases with no gene match: 6. Germline assignment: CDR1 PRHDT and CDR2 FYEKMQ (reference sequence). This CDR3 is 15 amino acids long. Here the CDR3 reads CASSSGQGASYEQYF. The DNA of the CDR3 is TGTGCCAGCAGCTCCGGACAGGGTGCATCCTACGAGCAGTACTTC.

The sample holds a few counts of this clonotype. The chain joins TRBV19 to TRBJ1-2; TRBD1 is a possible D gene (5 bases). Germline V gene data show CDR1 as LNHDA and CDR2 as SQIVND (reference sequence). The CDR3 runs to 13 residues. Trimming shortened V by 6 bases and J by 8 bases, and 16 bases separated the two germline ends. Here the CDR3 DNA reads TGTGCCAGTAGCCCGGGGCCTTTCGGAGGCTACACCTTC. Its translation: CASSPGPFGGYTF.

This clonotype was seen many times. V usage is TRBV6-5 and J usage is TRBJ1-2; no reliable D call. Germline V gene sequence: CDR1 MNHEY, CDR2 SVGAGI. V lost 2 bases, J lost 1 base, and 5 bases lay in between. The CDR3 covers 13 residues. DNA for the CDR3: TGTGCCAGCAGTTACGACGGTAACTATGGCTACACCTTC. Encoded protein: CASSYDGNYGYTF.

This clonotype was found many times. This chain uses TRBV6-5 with TRBJ1-1; D remains ambiguous. The V end lost 2 bases, the J end lost 0 bases, and 4 bases lay between the germline ends. Germline V CDR1 and CDR2: MNHEY, SVGAGI. This CDR3 region has 13 residues. The CDR3 here is CASSYPMNTEAFF. The CDR3 DNA follows: TGTGCCAGCAGTTACCCGATGAACACTGAAGCTTTCTTT.

This clonotype was counted once. This chain joins TRBV27 and TRBJ2-2; TRBD1 agrees at 9 bases. Germline V gives CDR1 MNHEY, CDR2 SMNVEV (reference sequence). The junction had 12 bases not matched to a gene; V was cut back by 6 bases and J by 4 bases. The CDR3 is made up of 17 amino acids. Written as DNA, the CDR3 is TGTGCCAGCAGCGACTTCCTCTCGGACAGGGGCACCGGGGAGCTGTTTTTT. Translated: CASSDFLSDRGTGELFF.

At least ten counts were recorded for this clonotype. The chain links TRBV6-5 to TRBJ1-3; D is unclear. V was pared by 0 bases and J by 0 bases, with 12 bases between. From germline, CDR1 is MNHEY and CDR2 SVGAGI. The length of the CDR3 is 17 residues. CDR3 bases: TGTGCCAGCAGTTACTCGTCGTCAGGTCTCTCTGGAAACACCATATATTTT. Translation: CASSYSSSGLSGNTIYF.

At least ten counts were recorded for this clonotype. The chain combines TRBV7-3 with TRBJ2-2; TRBD2 matches 11 bases. This CDR3 is built from 17 residues. The trim removed 1 base at V and 6 bases at J, leaving 7 bases unmatched. Germline V gene data show CDR1 as SGHTA and CDR2 as FQGTGA. The CDR3 spells CASSLRPGLAAPGELFF. DNA of the CDR3: TGTGCCAGCAGCTTAAGACCGGGACTAGCGGCCCCCGGGGAGCTGTTTTTT.

This clonotype has ten or more counts. The V and J genes are TRBV6-2 or TRBV6-3 and TRBJ2-2; 7 bases map to TRBD1. CDR3 length equals 14 residues. Germline CDR1 reads MNHEY; CDR2 reads SVGEGT. V dropped 3 bases and J dropped 7; count of bases not matched to a gene: 5. The chain's CDR3 is CASSYLGTDGELFF. The CDR3 DNA sequence: TGTGCCAGCAGTTATCTAGGGACAGACGGGGAGCTGTTTTTT.

This clonotype was seen repeatedly, ten times or more. This rearrangement joins TRBV7-8 to TRBJ2-5; weak D call: TRBD1 (6 bases). Deletions cut 5 bases from V and 5 bases from J, with 15 bases between. The germline V gene encodes CDR1 SGHVS and CDR2 FQNEAQ. The CDR3 is 14 residues long. In DNA form, the CDR3 reads TGTGCCAGCAGCGCAATGGGGGCCAGGGAGACCCAGTACTTC. It is translated as CASSAMGARETQYF.

This clonotype was recorded many times. This may stem from a read error, because a much larger clone lies one nucleotide away. The rearrangement links TRBV20-1 to TRBJ1-1; TRBD1 aligns across 7 bases. Looked up from germline, CDR1 is DFQATT and CDR2 is SNEGSKA (reference sequence). Trimming at V came to 3 bases and at J to 11 bases, leaving 9 bases not matched to a gene. This CDR3 has 12 residues. In DNA form, the CDR3 reads TGCAGTGCTAGGGGTACGACAGGGCGGGCTTTCTTT. It encodes CSARGTTGRAFF.

This clonotype was counted at least ten times. The chain is built from TRBV12-3 or TRBV12-4 and TRBJ2-2; possibly TRBD1 for D (6 bases). The CDR3 consists of 15 residues. V was pared by 3 bases and J by 4 bases, with 12 bases between. CDR3 coding DNA: TGTGCCAGCAGTTTGACAGGTTCCGTCACCGGGGAGCTGTTTTTT. This gives the protein CASSLTGSVTGELFF.

V and J are TRBV6-2 or TRBV6-3 and TRBJ1-1; TRBD1 matches at 9 bases. CDR3 length equals 16 residues. J was trimmed by 0 bases and V by 7 bases; bases with no gene match: 9. The germline CDR1 and CDR2 sequences are MNHEY and SVGEGT. CDR3 region: CASTPDRGLMNTEAFF. Written as DNA, the CDR3 is TGTGCCAGCACACCGGACAGGGGTTTAATGAACACTGAAGCTTTCTTT.

This chain joins TRBV6-2 or TRBV6-3 and TRBJ1-5, with unresolved D. The CDR3 length is 14 residues. V lost 5 bases and J lost 0, with 8 bases in between. Germline-derived CDR1 and CDR2 are MNHEY and SVGEGT. The CDR3 region is CASSPRVSNQPQHF. The CDR3 DNA sequence: TGTGCCAGCAGTCCACGGGTTAGCAATCAGCCCCAGCATTTT.

In this sample, this clonotype turned up many times. The chain joins TRBV12-3 or TRBV12-4 to TRBJ1-3; the D is unclear. This CDR3 has 14 amino acids. Trimming pared 6 bases from V and 1 base from J, leaving 10 bases between. The CDR3 DNA is TGTGCCAGCAGCCAGACTGAATCTGGAAACACCATATATTTT. This encodes CASSQTESGNTIYF.

This clonotype was detected only a few times. The rearrangement links TRBV4-1 to TRBJ2-7, with a weak D call TRBD1 (5 bases). Germline V gene data show CDR1 as MGHRA and CDR2 as YSYEKL. The CDR3 totals 17 residues. Trimming removed 4 bases at V and 6 bases at J, with 25 bases between. The CDR3 bases are TGCGCCAGCAGCCGAGAACCCAGGGTCCAGTCGATACCCGAGCAGTACTTC. It codes for CASSREPRVQSIPEQYF.

This clonotype was recorded many times. The chain employs TRBV20-1 and TRBJ1-5; D uncertain. CDR1 and CDR2 (germline): DFQATT, SNEGSKA (reference sequence). The CDR3 contains 15 residues. Deletions cut 0 bases from V and 6 bases from J, with 15 bases between. The CDR3 loop is CSAREGNWEGQPQHF. CDR3 DNA sequence: TGCAGTGCTAGAGAAGGGAACTGGGAGGGTCAGCCCCAGCATTTT.

The rearrangement uses TRBV18 and TRBJ2-7; tentative D call: TRBD2 (6 bases). Deletions cut 4 bases from V and 2 bases from J, with 15 bases between. The CDR3 spans 15 residues. Germline CDR1 is KGHSH and CDR2 is LQKENI. The CDR3, as DNA: TGTGCCAGCTCACTAGTGGAGGGGTTCCCCTACGAGCAGTACTTC. Translation gives CASSLVEGFPYEQYF. The full variable domain, rest sourced from reference TRBV18 and TRBJ2-7, is NAGVMQNPRHLVRRRGQEARLRCSPMKGHSHVYWYRQLPEEGLKFMVYLQKENIIDESGMPKERFSAEFPKEGPSILRIQQVVRGDSAAYFCASSLVEGFPYEQYFGPGTRLTVT.

This clonotype was observed many times. This chain links TRBV19 with TRBJ2-4, with 8 bases identical to TRBD1. CDR1 and CDR2 from the germline V gene are LNHDA and SQIVND (reference sequence). The CDR3 is 17 amino acids. V shed 10 bases, J shed 3 bases, and the junction held 17 bases outside the gene matches. In DNA, the CDR3 is TGTGCCACCCAAAGTTCGGCAGGGGGCTTGGTCAAAAACATTCAGTACTTC. Translating it yields CATQSSAGGLVKNIQYF.

This chain uses TRBV29-1 with TRBJ1-1; 7 bases fit TRBD1. The junction had 5 bases not matched to a gene; V was cut back by 7 bases and J by 0 bases. The CDR3 spans 13 residues. CDR1 and CDR2 from the germline V gene are SQVTM and ANQGSEA. The CDR3 is CSAWTGLNTEAFF. CDR3 nucleotide sequence: TGCAGCGCTTGGACAGGATTGAACACTGAAGCTTTCTTT.

This clonotype showed up many times. This CDR3 is CASSPTGGAEQYF. CDR3 sequence (DNA): TGTGCCAGCAGCCCAACCGGGGGGGCGGAGCAGTACTTC. The chain recombines TRBV28 with TRBJ2-7, with 8 bases identical to TRBD2. The J segment lost 7 bases and the V segment lost 6 bases, leaving 8 bases of the junction unmatched. CDR3 length: 13 amino acids. CDR1 is MDHEN, CDR2 SYDVKM, per germline.

This clonotype was counted at least ten times. The rearrangement links TRBV27 to TRBJ1-2; TRBD1 is a possible D gene (5 bases). The CDR3 contains 14 residues. Germline CDR1 is MNHEY and CDR2 is SMNVEV (reference sequence). V was clipped by 5 bases and J by 6 bases, with 16 bases between them. The CDR3 DNA reads TGTGCCAGCAGTAGGAGGGGCCCCCGGAATGGCTACACCTTC. Translation gives CASSRRGPRNGYTF.

This clonotype was counted ten times or more. The rearrangement joins TRBV12-3 or TRBV12-4 to TRBJ2-2; 7 bases are a match to TRBD2. This CDR3 contains 14 residues. Germline trimming cut 5 bases from V and 6 bases from J; bases unmatched to any gene: 6. This chain's CDR3 is CASSLGGFAGELFF. The CDR3 DNA reads TGTGCCAGCAGTCTCGGGGGGTTCGCCGGGGAGCTGTTTTTT.

In this sample, this clonotype turned up a few times. The V and J genes are TRBV5-1 and TRBJ1-2, with TRBD1 as a possible D gene (6 bases). V lost 4 bases to trimming and J lost 8 bases, with 15 bases between them. The germline V gene has CDR1 SGHRS and CDR2 YFSETQ. This CDR3 has 13 amino acids. In DNA, the CDR3 is TGCGCCAGCAGCCCAGTTACAGGGTACGGCTACACCTTC. This gives the protein CASSPVTGYGYTF.

This clonotype was seen many times. The rearrangement links TRBV4-2 to TRBJ2-7; D perhaps matches TRBD1 (5 bases). This CDR3 is built from 16 residues. V was trimmed by 2 bases and J by 2 bases, leaving 16 bases between them. Germline V lookup: CDR1 LGHNA, CDR2 YNFKEQ. The CDR3 loop is CASSQLSGDSPYEQYF. The CDR3 bases are TGTGCCAGCAGCCAATTATCCGGTGACAGTCCCTACGAGCAGTACTTC.

This clonotype was detected many times. This sequence joins TRBV15 and TRBJ2-4; 9 positions match TRBD1. The CDR3 contains 16 residues. The V segment lost 4 bases and the J segment 0 bases; nucleotides outside the gene matches: 4. Germline CDR1 reads LNHNV; CDR2 reads YYDKDF (reference sequence). CDR3 amino acids: CATSTTGGPAKNIQYF. CDR3 nucleotides: TGTGCCACCAGCACGACAGGGGGTCCAGCCAAAAACATTCAGTACTTC.

This clonotype was observed a handful of times. A much larger clone lies one base from this, so it may be a read error. The CDR3 ends on some other residue instead of the conserved phenylalanine or tryptophan, so this is likely a read error. J is TRBJ2-5 and V is TRBV28; D remains unclear. V lost 5 bases, J lost 5 bases, and 3 bases lay in between. The CDR3 loop spans 10 amino acids. CDR1 is MDHEN, CDR2 SYDVKM, per germline. The CDR3, as DNA: TGTGCCAGCAGTCCGGAGACCCAGTACCTC. This sequence encodes CASSPETQYL.

This clonotype turned up a few times. This chain uses TRBV29-1 with TRBJ1-1, with D maybe TRBD1 (5 bases). The germline V gene has CDR1 SQVTM and CDR2 ANQGSEA. The V end lost 4 bases, the J end lost 1 base, and 13 bases lay between the germline ends. The CDR3 length is 14 residues. This CDR3 is CSVAAWDPNTEAFF. The CDR3, as DNA: TGCAGCGTTGCGGCCTGGGACCCGAACACTGAAGCTTTCTTT.

This clonotype appeared many times. The CDR3 sequence is CASSRAGTGTYEQYF. The CDR3 nucleotides are TGTGCCAGCAGCCGAGCCGGGACAGGGACCTACGAGCAGTACTTC. V gene TRBV12-3 or TRBV12-4 combines with J gene TRBJ2-7; 9 nucleotides agree with TRBD1. The CDR3 extends over 15 amino acids. V gave up 6 bases and J gave up 2 bases; unmatched junction bases: 8.